Listed here are 12 T cell receptor beta chains from one sample, sequenced in a study of T cell responses to AZD1222 COVID-19 vaccine. Generated by immunoSEQ multiplex PCR, the TCRdb table keeps only in-frame clones and is missing some. The data hold some 130,000 clones, with over 65% observed a single time. This sample comprised peripheral blood, obtained on day 0 of AZD1222 vaccination. The source of these receptors is an adult in good health.

V is TRBV7-9 and J is TRBJ2-7, with 8 nucleotides matching TRBD2. This CDR3 spans 15 amino acids. The junction had 5 bases not matched to a gene; V was cut back by 1 base and J by 3 bases. Germline V gives CDR1 SEHNR, CDR2 FQNEAQ (reference sequence). In DNA, the CDR3 is TGTGCCAGCAGCTTAGGCAGCGGGGGCGACTACGAGCAGTACTTC. Protein sequence: CASSLGSGGDYEQYF.

This clone was seen a handful of times. The chain carries TRBV7-9 and TRBJ1-5; D possibly corresponds to TRBD1 (5 bases). The ends were cut back, 3 bases at V and 3 bases at J, with 12 bases in the middle. CDR3 length: 15 amino acids. Germline CDR1 is SEHNR and CDR2 is FQNEAQ (reference sequence). Here the CDR3 DNA reads TGTGCCAGCAGCTTCGACGGGGGGTTCAATCAGCCCCAGCATTTT. Translating it yields CASSFDGGFNQPQHF.

The rearrangement uses TRBV9 and TRBJ1-2; 11 positions match TRBD1. J was trimmed by 5 bases and V by 4 bases; bases with no gene match: 10. CDR3 length: 16 residues. Germline loops: CDR1 SGDLS, CDR2 YYNGEE. CDR3 region: CASSSGGQGDSYGYTF. The DNA for the CDR3 is TGTGCCAGCAGCTCTGGGGGACAGGGGGATTCTTATGGCTACACCTTC. The complete variable domain, with remaining parts taken from reference TRBV9 and TRBJ1-2, reads DSGVTQTPKHLITATGQRVTLRCSPRSGDLSVYWYQQSLDQGLQFLIQYYNGEERAKGNILERFSAQQFPDLHSELNLSSLELGDSALYFCASSSGGQGDSYGYTFGSGTRLTVV.

The J gene is TRBJ1-1, the V gene TRBV19; TRBD1 matches at 8 bases. Trimming took 8 bases from V and 1 from J; bases not matched to a gene: 3. CDR3 length equals 13 residues. Germline CDR1 LNHDA, CDR2 SQIVND (reference sequence). CDR3 sequence (DNA): TGTGCCAGTCGGACAGGGAGGAACACTGAAGCTTTCTTT. This encodes CASRTGRNTEAFF.

This chain connects TRBV7-2 to TRBJ1-1; TRBD1 matches at 11 bases. The CDR3 length is 16 residues. V dropped 5 bases and J dropped 1; count of bases not matched to a gene: 6. Germline CDR1 is SGHTA and CDR2 is FQGNSA. The CDR3 spells CASSALGQGGNTEAFF. As DNA, the CDR3 is TGTGCCAGCAGCGCGTTGGGACAGGGGGGGAACACTGAAGCTTTCTTT.

In DNA form, the CDR3 reads TGTGCCAGCAGTTTCCCCAGGGGAGGTTACTTGGACACTGAAGCTTTCTTT. It codes for CASSFPRGGYLDTEAFF. The chain is built from TRBV28 and TRBJ1-1, with TRBD1 as a possible D gene (6 bases). The CDR3 sequence is 17 residues long. Trimming took off 3 bases at V and 3 bases at J, with 20 bases between the two ends. The germline V gene has CDR1 MDHEN and CDR2 SYDVKM. Combining the CDR3 with reference TRBV28 and TRBJ1-1 gives the whole variable domain DVKVTQSSRYLVKRTGEKVFLECVQDMDHENMFWYRQDPGLGLRLIYFSYDVKMKEKGDIPEGYSVSREKKERFSLILESASTNQTSMYLCASSFPRGGYLDTEAFFGQGTRLTVV.

Details on this clone: An end of the junction differs from the germline gene, which may be a read error. The V and J genes are TRBV4-1 and TRBJ2-1, with a possible D match to TRBD1 (5 bases). From germline, CDR1 is MGHRA and CDR2 YSYEKL. This CDR3 is 13 amino acids long. CDR3 nucleotides: TGCGCCAGCAGCCAGAACGTGGGGCCCCCGGCAGTCTTC. Amino acid sequence: CASSQNVGPPAVF.

This chain uses TRBV15 with TRBJ2-6; D tentatively reads TRBD1 or TRBD2 (5 bases each). Germline-derived CDR1 and CDR2 are LNHNV and YYDKDF (reference sequence). The CDR3 extends over 17 amino acids. V was cut by 3 bases and J by 2 bases, with 14 bases left in between. The DNA of the CDR3 is TGTGCCACCAGCAGGTACGAGGGACCGGCTGGGGCCAACGTCCTGACTTTC. Encoded protein: CATSRYEGPAGANVLTF.

This clone was seen more than once but under ten times. The rearrangement joins TRBV24-1 to TRBJ2-5; 7 bases match TRBD2. CDR3 length: 14 residues. Per the germline V gene, CDR1 is KGHDR and CDR2 is SFDVKD. V shed 4 bases, J shed 3 bases, and the junction held 4 bases outside the gene matches. The CDR3 nucleotides read TGTGCCACCAGTGACCCCACTAGCGAAGAGACCCAGTACTTC. As protein: CATSDPTSEETQYF.

For this clone: Within the sample, other DNA sequences also encode this same CDR3. The chain employs TRBV28 and TRBJ1-2; possibly TRBD1 for D (5 bases). The CDR3 runs to 13 residues. V dropped 6 bases and J dropped 4 bases, with 12 bases sitting between them. Looked up from germline, CDR1 is MDHEN and CDR2 is SYDVKM. The CDR3: CASSQDRVYGYTF. CDR3 DNA sequence: TGTGCCAGCAGCCAAGACAGAGTCTATGGCTACACCTTC.

This chain connects TRBV5-1 to TRBJ2-3; a possible D gene is TRBD1 (5 bases). This CDR3 is built from 16 residues. Germline V gives CDR1 SGHRS, CDR2 YFSETQ. The V and J ends lost 4 bases and 0 bases respectively, with 15 bases between them. CDR3 region: CASSRPPAGSTDTQYF. The CDR3 nucleotides read TGCGCCAGCAGCCGACCGCCGGCAGGGAGCACAGATACGCAGTATTTT.

This clone showed up just a few times. J is TRBJ2-3 and V is TRBV27; D uncertain. Germline V gene sequence: CDR1 MNHEY, CDR2 SMNVEV (reference sequence). This CDR3 contains 15 residues. Trimming removed 6 bases at V and 2 bases at J, with 15 bases between. This CDR3 reads CASRLTYTPTDTQYF. For the CDR3, the DNA is TGTGCCAGCAGATTGACGTACACACCCACAGATACGCAGTATTTT.